Below are 23 T cell receptor beta chains sequenced from a single sample in a study of T cells in localized non-small cell lung cancer. Method: immunoSEQ multiplex PCR; TCRdb's copy keeps in-frame clones and lacks some. The table shows fewer than 4,500 clones, with less than 30% occurring only once. The sample was lung tumor tissue, taken before any cancer treatment. The receptors here all came from a male donor aged 60 or older with stage I lung adenocarcinoma.

This clone was found a few times. The chain recombines TRBV1 with TRBJ2-1; TRBD1, the table's D call, was not compared with the DNA. TRBV1 is designated a pseudogene. CDR3 length: 18 residues. For the CDR3, the DNA is TGCGCCAGCAGCCAAGAGGGTTGGGGCACCGGTCCCTACAATGAGCAGTTCTTC. It codes for CASSQEGWGTGPYNEQFF.

J is TRBJ1-5 and V is TRBV28; D uncertain. Germline V gene data show CDR1 as MDHEN and CDR2 as SYDVKM. The V gene lost 1 base and the J gene lost 5 bases, with 9 bases spanning the gap. CDR3 length equals 14 residues. CDR3 nucleotide sequence: TGTGCCAGCAGTTTATCGGGCAGGCATCAGCCCCAGCATTTT. Its translation is CASSLSGRHQPQHF.

The rearrangement uses TRBV6-8 and TRBJ1-2; TRBD1 matches at 9 bases. CDR1 is MNHGY and CDR2 is SAAAGT in the germline V gene. The CDR3 consists of 15 residues. V lost 11 bases and J lost 8; bases outside the gene matches: 18. The CDR3, as DNA: TGTGCCTCCGAGGGACAGGGACCCTATCCAGGGGGCTACACCTTC. Its protein product is CASEGQGPYPGGYTF.

This clone was observed a handful of times. The chain couples TRBV11-3 to TRBJ1-2; maybe TRBD1 (6 bases). This CDR3 is 16 amino acids long. V was trimmed by 5 bases and J by 3 bases, leaving 19 bases between them. Per the germline V gene, CDR1 is SGHNT and CDR2 is YENEEA. DNA of the CDR3: TGTGCCAGCAGCCAACAAGCAGGGGTAAAGGACTATGGCTACACCTTC. Translated, it gives CASSQQAGVKDYGYTF. Drawing the rest from reference TRBV11-3 and TRBJ1-2, the complete variable domain is EAGVVQSPRYKIIEKKQPVAFWCNPISGHNTLYWYLQNLGQGPELLIRYENEEAVDDSQLPKDRFSAERLKGVDSTLKIQPAELGDSAVYLCASSQQAGVKDYGYTFGSGTRLTVV.

The gene calls are TRBV7-8 and TRBJ2-2; D not resolved. The CDR3 has 13 residues. V was trimmed by 1 base and J by 5 bases, leaving 5 bases between them. CDR1 and CDR2 from the germline V gene are SGHVS and FQNEAQ. The CDR3 DNA reads as TGTGCCAGCAGCTTAGGGCATACCGGGGAGCTGTTTTTT. Translation gives CASSLGHTGELFF.

In this sample, this clone turned up a few times. The gene calls are TRBV6-8 and TRBJ2-7; D is perhaps TRBD2 (6 bases). Deletions cut 2 bases from V and 9 bases from J, with 20 bases between. Germline V gene sequence: CDR1 MNHGY, CDR2 SAAAGT. The CDR3 runs 15 residues. CDR3 DNA: TGTGCCAGCAGTTACACAATGACCGGAACGGAGGGGCAGTACGTC. Translating gives CASSYTMTGTEGQYV.

This clone came up a few times. The chain recombines TRBV19 with TRBJ1-6; D is undetermined. This CDR3 spans 12 amino acids. Germline V lookup: CDR1 LNHDA, CDR2 SQIVND (reference sequence). V gave up 4 bases and J gave up 5 bases, with 3 bases separating them. CDR3 residues: CASSKNNSPLHF. CDR3 DNA: TGTGCCAGTAGTAAGAATAATTCACCCCTCCACTTT.

The V and J genes are TRBV5-1 and TRBJ1-1; no clear D. Germline lookup yields CDR1 SGHRS and CDR2 YFSETQ. The ends were cut back, 2 bases at V and 1 base at J, with 9 bases in the middle. The CDR3 runs to 14 residues. The CDR3 region is CASSLNGENTEAFF. CDR3 DNA sequence: TGCGCCAGCAGCTTAAACGGGGAGAACACTGAAGCTTTCTTT.

This clone turned up a few times. This sequence joins TRBV9 and TRBJ2-1; D is possibly TRBD2 (6 bases). CDR3 length equals 17 residues. Trimming stripped 0 bases from V and 2 bases from J, with 15 bases between. The germline V gene encodes CDR1 SGDLS and CDR2 YYNGEE. CDR3 protein: CASSVEGGRNPYNEQFF. The CDR3, as DNA: TGTGCCAGCAGCGTAGAAGGAGGGAGGAATCCCTACAATGAGCAGTTCTTC.

The chain couples TRBV2 to TRBJ1-1, with D perhaps matching TRBD1 (6 bases). Trimming cost V 7 bases and J 7 bases, with 13 bases left between them. Looked up from germline, CDR1 is SNHLY and CDR2 is FYNNEI. The CDR3 totals 12 residues. The DNA for the CDR3 is TGTGCCAGCACCGTCGACAGGAATGAAGCTTTCTTT. Amino acids: CASTVDRNEAFF.

This chain links TRBV30 with TRBJ2-3; 7 nucleotides agree with TRBD1. Per the germline V gene, CDR1 is GTSNPN and CDR2 is SVGIG (reference sequence). The V and J ends lost 3 bases and 2 bases, in that order; junction bases with no gene match: 8. The CDR3 has 15 residues. CDR3 bases: TGTGCCTGGAGGGGGACAGCGAGCATCACAGATACGCAGTATTTT. It encodes CAWRGTASITDTQYF.

CDR3 sequence (DNA): TGTGCCAGTACCCCGACAGGGACTAGCTCTGGGGCCAACGTCCTGACTTTC. Protein product: CASTPTGTSSGANVLTF. J is TRBJ2-6 and V is TRBV19, with a possible D match to TRBD2 (8 bases). V shed 7 bases and J shed 0 bases, with 16 bases lying between them. The CDR3 extends over 17 amino acids. Germline lookup yields CDR1 LNHDA and CDR2 SQIVND (reference sequence).

The V call is TRBV19, the J call TRBJ2-1; D is perhaps TRBD1 or TRBD2 (5 bases each). The CDR3 length is 15 residues. V lost 6 bases and J 8 bases, leaving 20 bases between the germline ends. Germline-derived CDR1 and CDR2 are LNHDA and SQIVND (reference sequence). This CDR3 is CASRSRETDWDEQFF. In DNA form, the CDR3 reads TGTGCCAGTAGGAGCAGGGAGACCGATTGGGATGAGCAGTTCTTC.

This clone is judged medium-sized. The chain is built from TRBV11-3 and TRBJ2-7, with TRBD2 matching 8 bases. V lost 5 bases to trimming and J lost 3 bases; unmatched junction nucleotides: 9. Germline CDR1 is SGHNT and CDR2 is YENEEA. The CDR3 covers 15 residues. The CDR3 loop is CASSNWREVRYEQYF. For the CDR3, the DNA is TGTGCCAGCAGCAACTGGCGGGAGGTCCGCTACGAGCAGTACTTC.

By sample fraction, this clone is medium-sized (0.01 to 0.1%). V usage is TRBV11-3 and J usage is TRBJ2-7, with 12 positions matching TRBD1. The V gene's germline CDR1 is SGHNT and CDR2 YENEEA. The CDR3 totals 17 residues. J gave up 6 bases and V 4 bases, and 13 bases lay outside the gene matches. CDR3 coding DNA: TGTGCCAGCAGCTCGATTTTCCCGGGACAGGGGGCGGGCGAGCAGTACTTC. Translating gives CASSSIFPGQGAGEQYF.

This clone was counted between two and nine times. A junction boundary mismatches the germline segment, possibly from a read error. This sequence joins TRBV7-7 and TRBJ2-2; D may be TRBD2 (6 bases). Looked up from germline, CDR1 is SSHAT and CDR2 is FNYEAQ (reference sequence). The CDR3 runs to 15 residues. CDR3 region: CASSLSSGGTGELFF. The CDR3 bases are TGTGCTAGCAGCTTAAGTAGCGGCGGCACCGGGGAGCTGTTTTTT.

This clone is classed as medium-sized (0.01 to 0.1%). V and J are TRBV11-3 and TRBJ1-5; TRBD1 aligns across 7 bases. CDR1 SGHNT and CDR2 YENEEA come from the germline V gene. Unmatched junction bases numbered 9, after V lost 6 bases and J lost 4 bases. The CDR3 extends over 15 amino acids. As DNA, the CDR3 is TGTGCCAGCAGTCCTACAGGGGCAGGAAATCAGCCCCAGCATTTT. As protein: CASSPTGAGNQPQHF.

The chain recombines TRBV9 with TRBJ2-1, with D perhaps being TRBD1 or TRBD2 (5 bases each). The germline V and J ends were trimmed by 4 bases and 6 bases, with 14 bases remaining between them. Germline loops: CDR1 SGDLS, CDR2 YYNGEE. The CDR3 consists of 14 residues. In DNA form, the CDR3 reads TGTGCCAGCAGCTCATTTGCAGGGAGCAATGAGCAGTTCTTC. It is translated as CASSSFAGSNEQFF.

V usage is TRBV7-5 and J usage is TRBJ2-6; the D call in the table, TRBD2, was not verified against the DNA. TRBV7-5 is marked as a pseudogene. The length of the CDR3 is 14 residues. CDR3 protein: CARGGERGANVLTF. CDR3 nucleotide sequence: TGTGCCAGAGGGGGGGAACGTGGGGCCAACGTCCTGACTTTC.

This clone rates as medium-sized (0.01 to 0.1%). The rearrangement links TRBV11-3 to TRBJ2-6, with D perhaps being TRBD1 or TRBD2 (5 bases each). The V gene lost 3 bases and the J gene lost 2 bases, with 5 bases spanning the gap. This CDR3 region has 14 residues. The germline V gene has CDR1 SGHNT and CDR2 YENEEA. CDR3 coding DNA: TGTGCCAGCAGCTTGGGGGCTGGGGCCAACGTCCTGACTTTC. As protein: CASSLGAGANVLTF.

The chain recombines TRBV19 with TRBJ1-5; D gene uncertain. Germline-derived CDR1 and CDR2 are LNHDA and SQIVND (reference sequence). V was clipped by 5 bases and J by 3 bases, with 8 bases between them. This CDR3 has 13 amino acids. CDR3 protein: CASSQDLNQPQHF. The CDR3 DNA reads as TGTGCCAGTAGTCAGGACCTCAATCAGCCCCAGCATTTT.

This clone was counted only a few times. The V and J genes are TRBV7-5 and TRBJ1-2. TRBV7-5 is a known pseudogene. CDR3 length: 15 amino acids. The CDR3 DNA reads as TGTGCCAGCAGCTTTGACGGTACCGGGGGATATGGCTACACCTTC. It encodes CASSFDGTGGYGYTF.

The V and J genes are TRBV28 and TRBJ1-1, with 7 bases that match TRBD1. Germline trimming cut 5 bases from V and 3 bases from J; bases unmatched to any gene: 9. The CDR3 consists of 15 residues. Germline lookup yields CDR1 MDHEN and CDR2 SYDVKM. Here the CDR3 reads CASSPRDREYTEAFF. The CDR3 nucleotides read TGTGCCAGCAGTCCCCGTGACAGGGAATACACTGAAGCTTTCTTT.